The clone carrying this T cell receptor (beta chain) was seen only a few times. The CDR3 loop spans 12 amino acids. Between the trimmed V and J ends, which lost 1 base and 11 bases, there was a span of 10 bases. The investigators amplified TCR beta CDR3 regions from RNA transcripts. Primed by the HTBI set, a first-round RT-PCR was run on the TCR CDR3. From the multiplex PCR reads, TCRdb called clonotypes with MiXCR, one entry per CDR3 protein. The table lists a few hundred thousand distinct CDR3 sequences, around 16% of them singletons. The data derive from a study of T cells in Graves' hyperthyroidism and ophthalmopathy. Fresh peripheral blood, 8 to 10 ml of it, supplied the PBMCs.

The genes are TRBV12-3 or TRBV12-4 and TRBJ2-3; TRBD2 is a possible D gene (6 bases). The sample comprised blood. This receptor was obtained from a woman in her 30s with Graves' hyperthyroidism. The CDR3 here is CASSLVEGEQYF. The CDR3, as DNA: TGTGCCAGCAGTTTAGTGGAGGGTGAGCAGTATTTT.